This TCR beta chain is from a study of cytomegalovirus exposure and HLA in healthy donors. V lost 6 bases and J lost 3; bases outside the gene matches: 5. Germline V gives CDR1 MDHEN, CDR2 SYDVKM. The CDR3 sequence is 14 residues long. The PCR made use of 60 Vbeta and 13 Jbeta primers. This table comes from immunoSEQ multiplex PCR, and its TCRdb copy is limited to in-frame clones, with some not included. The repertoire includes 100,000 to 150,000 clones, 70% to 80% of them detected once, and around 1.8% sits in the top ten. The TCR sequence derives from a man aged 45-60 years in good health and CMV-seronegative. The V and J genes are TRBV28 and TRBJ2-7; 10 bases agree with TRBD1. Sequenced sample: PBMCs. DNA for the CDR3: TGTGCCAGCAGCTCCGGGACAGGGGTCTACGAGCAGTACGTC. This gives the protein CASSSGTGVYEQYV.